One TCR beta chain is described in this entry. These data come from a study of OX40 agonist ivuxolimab in advanced cancers. The data were produced by immunoSEQ multiplex PCR, yet TCRdb's version contains in-frame clones alone and is incomplete. Among around 46,000 clones listed, roughly nine tenths were seen once. This TCR was recovered from an adult with an advanced solid tumor such as melanoma, head and neck, liver or kidney cancer. The specimen comprised CD4+ or CD8+ T cells sorted from blood, sampled in a trial of the OX40 agonist ivuxolimab.

Here the CDR3 reads CASRHLAGDTDTQYF. The CDR3 DNA reads TGTGCCAGCAGACACCTAGCGGGAGATACAGATACGCAGTATTTT. The chain employs TRBV6-5 and TRBJ2-3; TRBD2 agrees at 10 bases. The ends lost 6 bases at V and 3 bases at J; junction bases unmatched: 6. The CDR3 is made up of 15 amino acids. CDR1 MNHEY and CDR2 SVGAGI come from the germline V gene.